This T cell receptor beta chain comes out of a study of blood T cell repertoires in COVID-19. Overall study context: COVID-19 samples collected from the United States, Italy and Spain covered acute and convalescent phases. T cells, B-cell-depleted T cells, or PBMCs provided the cDNA or gDNA that served as material.

This clone has a handful of counts. The assay was immunoSEQ multiplex PCR, and TCRdb's table has in-frame clones only and misses some. This table holds about 60,000 clones, 70% to 90% found once. Germline V gene data show CDR1 as SGHTA and CDR2 as FQGNSA. CDR3 length: 16 amino acids. V was clipped by 3 bases and J by 3 bases; unmatched bases: 4. What was sequenced was peripheral blood. This sequence joins TRBV7-2 and TRBJ2-3; TRBD2 aligns across 12 bases. The receptor comes from a human donor with active COVID-19. The donor label of this sample is uncertain. The chain's CDR3 is CASSFALAGGTDTQYF. CDR3 nucleotides: TGTGCCAGCAGCTTTGCACTAGCGGGGGGTACAGATACGCAGTATTTT.